These T cell receptor beta chains were read from a single sample in a study of shared clonotypes between healthy human individuals. Data came from immunoSEQ multiplex PCR; TCRdb stores just in-frame clones and leaves some out. Of approximately 1,500,000 clones in the sample, roughly 96% are singletons; the top ten hold approximately 1%. The sample taken for sequencing was naive CD4+ T cells sorted from blood. The receptor set was obtained from a man aged 30 to 45 in good health. Each CDR3 is given with its conserved first and last residue. Clone size, where shown, is once, few, many, or a class for clones that have expanded.

J gene: TRBJ2-7; clone size: few; V gene: TRBV7-9; CDR3 protein: CASSRTGAEQYF
J gene: TRBJ2-5; clone size: NA; V gene: TRBV9; CDR3 protein: CASSVEPRAGRETQYF
J gene: TRBJ1-1; clone size: NA; V gene: TRBV6-6; CDR3 protein: CASSSGAEEAFF
J gene: TRBJ2-3; clone size: NA; V gene: TRBV6-1; CDR3 protein: CASSRTWADTQYF
J gene: TRBJ2-1; clone size: NA; V gene: TRBV7-2; CDR3 protein: CASSLSSTSGSNEQFF
J gene: TRBJ2-1; clone size: once; V gene: TRBV9; CDR3 protein: CASSQGTYNEQFF
J gene: TRBJ2-7; clone size: NA; V gene: TRBV28; CDR3 protein: CASSFPGTSGAEQYF
J gene: TRBJ2-7; clone size: NA; V gene: TRBV28; CDR3 protein: CASSLQAYEQYF
J gene: TRBJ2-5; clone size: NA; V gene: TRBV5-4; CDR3 protein: CASSLAGQGKETQYF
J gene: TRBJ2-1; clone size: NA; V gene: TRBV19; CDR3 protein: CASRLLAGEYNEQFF
J gene: TRBJ2-3; clone size: NA; V gene: TRBV7-2; CDR3 protein: CASSTERGTDTQYF
J gene: TRBJ2-5; clone size: NA; V gene: TRBV5-1; CDR3 protein: CASSKQGQETQYF
J gene: TRBJ1-1; clone size: NA; V gene: TRBV12-5; CDR3 protein: CASGWRGGQRNTEAFF
J gene: TRBJ2-3; clone size: NA; V gene: TRBV5-6; CDR3 protein: CASSSNTDTQYF
J gene: TRBJ1-2; clone size: NA; V gene: TRBV9; CDR3 protein: CASSPRVRGGDRDGYTF
J gene: TRBJ2-7; clone size: NA; V gene: TRBV19; CDR3 protein: CASSSPRTGGSYEQYF
J gene: TRBJ1-1; clone size: NA; V gene: TRBV18; CDR3 protein: CASSPDPAGAHTEAFF
J gene: TRBJ2-2; clone size: NA; V gene: TRBV15; CDR3 protein: CATSSGRYGELFF
J gene: TRBJ1-4; clone size: NA; V gene: TRBV9; CDR3 protein: CASSVGVQPPSYNEKLFF
J gene: TRBJ2-1; clone size: NA; V gene: TRBV5-6; CDR3 protein: CASSSRGDLYNEQFF
J gene: TRBJ2-2; clone size: NA; V gene: TRBV21-1; CDR3 protein: CASSKGTGTNNTGELFF
J gene: TRBJ2-7; clone size: NA; V gene: TRBV7-2; CDR3 protein: CASSLEILAEAQYF
J gene: TRBJ1-2; clone size: few; V gene: TRBV4-1; CDR3 protein: CASSQGETGTYGYTF
J gene: TRBJ2-5; clone size: NA; V gene: TRBV14; CDR3 protein: CASSHKVPSETQYF
J gene: TRBJ2-7; clone size: NA; V gene: TRBV6-1; CDR3 protein: CASSEGGIRYEQYF
J gene: TRBJ2-1; clone size: NA; V gene: TRBV5-1; CDR3 protein: CASSLVGLADSSYNEQFF
J gene: TRBJ1-2; clone size: NA; V gene: TRBV5-4; CDR3 protein: CASSTSGGGYGYTF
J gene: TRBJ2-3; clone size: NA; V gene: TRBV5-4; CDR3 protein: CASSGRTGQGPWLDTQYF
J gene: TRBJ2-3; clone size: NA; V gene: TRBV7-2; CDR3 protein: CASSLRPSTDTQYF
J gene: TRBJ1-5; clone size: once; V gene: TRBV15; CDR3 protein: CATSRDLSNQPQHF
J gene: TRBJ2-1; clone size: NA; V gene: TRBV4-3; CDR3 protein: CASSQDSTRVSYNEQFF
J gene: TRBJ2-5; clone size: NA; V gene: TRBV7-2; CDR3 protein: CASSRPRETQYF
J gene: TRBJ2-1; clone size: NA; V gene: TRBV28; CDR3 protein: CASSLLAGRYNEQFF
J gene: TRBJ1-5; clone size: NA; V gene: TRBV18; CDR3 protein: CASSPRGQGASGSNQPQHF
J gene: TRBJ2-1; clone size: NA; V gene: TRBV28; CDR3 protein: CASSGPALVSYNEQFF
J gene: TRBJ2-3; clone size: NA; V gene: TRBV4-2; CDR3 protein: CASSQATSGVTDTQYF
J gene: TRBJ2-1; clone size: NA; V gene: TRBV4-3; CDR3 protein: CASSQVAGNNEQFF